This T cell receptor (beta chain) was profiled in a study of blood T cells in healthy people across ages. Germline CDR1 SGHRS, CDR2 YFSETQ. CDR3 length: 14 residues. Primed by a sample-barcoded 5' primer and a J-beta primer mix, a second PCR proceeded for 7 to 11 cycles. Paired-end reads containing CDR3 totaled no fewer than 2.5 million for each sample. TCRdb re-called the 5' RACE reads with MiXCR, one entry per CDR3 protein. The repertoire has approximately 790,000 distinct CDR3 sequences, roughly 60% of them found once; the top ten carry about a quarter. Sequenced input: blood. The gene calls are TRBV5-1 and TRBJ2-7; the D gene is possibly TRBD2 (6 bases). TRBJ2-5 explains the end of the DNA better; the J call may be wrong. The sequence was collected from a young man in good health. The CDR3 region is CASRKGLGSETQYF. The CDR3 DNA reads TGCGCCAGCAGGAAGGGACTGGGCAGCGAGACCCAGTACTTC.